This TCR beta chain was captured in a study of spatial heterogeneity in lung cancer. As for the study in general: Matched bulk RNA-seq yielded a T cell module score, and TCR transcript counts in tumor regions correlated strongly with that score. Study results and caveats: Higher tumor mutation counts went along with higher counts of expanded intratumoral alpha and beta TCRs.

This clonotype has more than one count but fewer than ten. The antigen remains unidentified. A library prepared for alpha chains yielded this beta chain as an off-target read; its size is of little meaning. TCRdb re-called the 5' RACE reads with MiXCR, one entry per CDR3 protein. Among over 1,000 distinct CDR3 sequences, roughly 24% were seen once, and the ten largest hold under 20%. Losses at the gene ends were 5 bases for V and 5 bases for J; bases not matched to a gene: 7. The CDR3 has 14 residues. Germline lookup yields CDR1 MDHEN and CDR2 SYDVKM. As to time point: sample taken at primary tumor resection.

The sequence was obtained from a male donor with early-stage non-small cell lung cancer. V usage is TRBV28 and J usage is TRBJ2-3, with TRBD2 identical over 7 bases. The sample consisted of lung tumor tissue, taken at surgery. CDR3 bases: TGTGCCAGCAGTCGTCTGGGAGGGGAAGATACGCAGTATTTT. Protein product: CASSRLGGEDTQYF.